One and the same sample provided the 13 T cell receptor beta chains below, sequenced in a study of OX40 agonist ivuxolimab in advanced cancers. Some clones are missing from TCRdb's copy, which holds only in-frame ones; the method was immunoSEQ multiplex PCR. This table has around 64,000 clones, approximately 82% appearing once. The input for sequencing was CD4+ or CD8+ T cells sorted from blood, taken in a trial of the OX40 agonist ivuxolimab. The receptors come from an adult with an advanced solid tumor such as melanoma, head and neck, liver or kidney cancer.

V and J are TRBV29-1 and TRBJ1-3; no clear D. CDR1 is SQVTM and CDR2 is ANQGSEA in the germline V gene. This CDR3 comprises 13 residues. The V end lost 7 bases, the J end lost 0 bases, and 10 bases lay between the germline ends. This CDR3 reads CSAVRSSGNTIYF. CDR3 nucleotides: TGCAGCGCTGTGCGGTCCTCTGGAAACACCATATATTTT.

The CDR3 DNA reads TGTGCCAGCAGTGATCACCCTTATGGGACAGGGGACGGCTACACCTTC. This encodes CASSDHPYGTGDGYTF. The chain is built from TRBV6-1 and TRBJ1-2, with 10 bases that match TRBD1. Germline V gene data show CDR1 as MNHNS and CDR2 as SASEGT. The trim removed 3 bases at V and 8 bases at J, leaving 12 bases unmatched. The CDR3 consists of 16 residues.

This clone was seen more than once but under ten times. The rearrangement uses TRBV9 and TRBJ2-7, with 8 bases fitting TRBD1. Unmatched junction bases numbered 14, after V lost 4 bases and J lost 5 bases. The CDR3 contains 16 residues. CDR1 is SGDLS and CDR2 is YYNGEE in the germline V gene. The CDR3 reads CASSLLATTGVHEQYF. CDR3 sequence (DNA): TGTGCCAGCAGCCTCCTAGCAACGACAGGGGTCCACGAGCAGTACTTC.

CDR3 amino acids: CASSRQGAGTEAFF. In DNA, the CDR3 is TGTGCCAGCAGCAGACAGGGGGCAGGCACTGAAGCTTTCTTT. The chain joins TRBV16 to TRBJ1-1; 10 nucleotides line up with TRBD1. With V trimmed by 5 bases and J by 4 bases, 4 bases remained unmatched. Looked up from germline, CDR1 is KGHSY and CDR2 is FQNENV. The CDR3 has 14 amino acids.

The chain combines TRBV4-3 with TRBJ2-3; D is undetermined. CDR1 and CDR2 (germline): LGHNA, YSLEER. V lost 6 bases and J 3 bases, leaving 16 bases between the germline ends. The CDR3 is made up of 15 amino acids. CDR3 nucleotide sequence: TGCGCCAGCAGGGGATCTTGGTCTACAACAGATACGCAGTATTTT. It codes for CASRGSWSTTDTQYF.

V is TRBV30 and J is TRBJ1-4; D is possibly TRBD1 (5 bases). The CDR3 is made up of 14 amino acids. Germline CDR1 reads GTSNPN; CDR2 reads SVGIG (reference sequence). Trimming pared 0 bases from V and 6 bases from J, leaving 11 bases between. CDR3: CAWSVKGADEKLFF. The CDR3 DNA sequence: TGTGCCTGGAGTGTGAAAGGGGCCGATGAAAAACTGTTTTTT.

The chain employs TRBV5-4 and TRBJ1-2, with 7 bases aligning to TRBD1. V shed 4 bases and J 8 bases; nucleotides not matched to a gene: 8. This CDR3 contains 13 residues. Germline loops: CDR1 SGHNT, CDR2 YYREEE (reference sequence). CDR3 coding DNA: TGTGCCAGCAGCCGGGACAGCTTATGGGGCTACACCTTC. Translating it yields CASSRDSLWGYTF.

The chain combines TRBV5-6 with TRBJ2-3, with 8 positions matching TRBD2. Germline assignment: CDR1 SGHDT and CDR2 YYEEEE. V shed 4 bases and J 4 bases; nucleotides not matched to a gene: 8. CDR3 length equals 15 residues. CDR3 in amino acids: CASSRERGLSDTQYF. The CDR3 DNA reads TGTGCCAGCAGCCGGGAGCGGGGGTTGTCAGATACGCAGTATTTT.

The chain uses TRBV19 and TRBJ2-1, with 8 bases that match TRBD2. Germline CDR1 LNHDA, CDR2 SQIVND (reference sequence). The ends lost 2 bases at V and 9 bases at J; junction bases unmatched: 9. This CDR3 contains 15 residues. CDR3 DNA: TGTGCCAGTAGTATATACGGCGGGGGGTCGGGTGAGCAGTTCTTC. This translates into CASSIYGGGSGEQFF.

V and J are TRBV9 and TRBJ1-1; no definite D call. CDR1 and CDR2 from the germline V gene are SGDLS and YYNGEE. The length of the CDR3 is 14 residues. Trimming removed 2 bases from V and 0 bases from J, with 8 bases in between. The CDR3 reads CASSVSSMNTEAFF. CDR3 DNA: TGTGCCAGCAGCGTGAGCAGCATGAACACTGAAGCTTTCTTT.

The chain is built from TRBV5-1 and TRBJ2-6; 7 positions match TRBD1. V shed 2 bases, J shed 0 bases, and the junction held 5 bases outside the gene matches. Germline V gene sequence: CDR1 SGHRS, CDR2 YFSETQ. This CDR3 is 17 amino acids long. The CDR3 spells CASSFKGQLSGANVLTF. The CDR3 DNA reads as TGCGCCAGCAGCTTTAAGGGACAGCTCTCTGGGGCCAACGTCCTGACTTTC. Drawing the rest from reference TRBV5-1 and TRBJ2-6, the complete variable domain is KAGVTQTPRYLIKTRGQQVTLSCSPISGHRSVSWYQQTPGQGLQFLFEYFSETQRNKGNFPGRFSGRQFSNSRSEMNVSTLELGDSALYLCASSFKGQLSGANVLTFGAGSRLTVL.

In this sample, this clone turned up a few times. The rearrangement uses TRBV4-3 and TRBJ2-3; D possibly uses TRBD1 or TRBD2 (5 bases each). This CDR3 spans 16 amino acids. Looked up from germline, CDR1 is LGHNA and CDR2 is YSLEER. V shed 1 base and J shed 2 bases, with 13 bases lying between them. The CDR3 nucleotides read TGCGCCAGCAGCCAAGTCGGGACCGAATTCACAGATACGCAGTATTTT. Translating gives CASSQVGTEFTDTQYF.

This clone has ten or more counts. The chain carries TRBV30 and TRBJ1-2, with unresolved D. The CDR3 extends over 15 amino acids. V was pared by 3 bases and J by 10 bases, with 24 bases between. CDR1 and CDR2 (germline): GTSNPN, SVGIG (reference sequence). The CDR3 DNA reads as TGTGCCTGGAGGCAAAACGGACGGTTGGGCCTACTCTACACCTTC. Amino acids: CAWRQNGRLGLLYTF.